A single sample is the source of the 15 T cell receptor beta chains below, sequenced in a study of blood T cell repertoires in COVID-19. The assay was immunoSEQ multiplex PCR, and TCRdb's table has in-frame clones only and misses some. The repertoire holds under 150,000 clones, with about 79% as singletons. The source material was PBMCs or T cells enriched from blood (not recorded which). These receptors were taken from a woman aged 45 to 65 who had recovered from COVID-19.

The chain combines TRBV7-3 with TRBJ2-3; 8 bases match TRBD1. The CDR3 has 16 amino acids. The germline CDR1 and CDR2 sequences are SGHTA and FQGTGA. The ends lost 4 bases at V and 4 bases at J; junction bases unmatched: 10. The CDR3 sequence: CASSSTGQGLADTQYF. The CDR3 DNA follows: TGTGCCAGCAGCTCAACAGGACAGGGCCTAGCAGATACGCAGTATTTT.

CDR3 DNA sequence: TGTGCCAGCAGTCCTTCCGGGACAGGTCTTTATGGCTACACCTTC. Encoded protein: CASSPSGTGLYGYTF. V and J are TRBV28 and TRBJ1-2; TRBD1 matches 8 bases. V gave up 5 bases and J gave up 5 bases; unmatched junction bases: 10. Germline assignment: CDR1 MDHEN and CDR2 SYDVKM. This CDR3 spans 15 amino acids.

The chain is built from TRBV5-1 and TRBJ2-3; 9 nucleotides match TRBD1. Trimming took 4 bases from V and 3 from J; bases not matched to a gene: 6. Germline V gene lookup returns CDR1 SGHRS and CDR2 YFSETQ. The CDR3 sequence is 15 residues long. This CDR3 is CASSPTGGVTDTQYF. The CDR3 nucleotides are TGCGCCAGCAGCCCGACAGGGGGTGTAACAGATACGCAGTATTTT. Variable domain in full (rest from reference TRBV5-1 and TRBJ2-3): KAGVTQTPRYLIKTRGQQVTLSCSPISGHRSVSWYQQTPGQGLQFLFEYFSETQRNKGNFPGRFSGRQFSNSRSEMNVSTLELGDSALYLCASSPTGGVTDTQYFGPGTRLTVL.

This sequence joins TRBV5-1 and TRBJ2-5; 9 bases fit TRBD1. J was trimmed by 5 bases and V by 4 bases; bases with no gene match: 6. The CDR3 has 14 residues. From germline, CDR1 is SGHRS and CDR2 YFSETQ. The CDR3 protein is CASSPGTGKETQYF. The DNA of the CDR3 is TGCGCCAGCAGCCCCGGGACAGGGAAGGAGACCCAGTACTTC.

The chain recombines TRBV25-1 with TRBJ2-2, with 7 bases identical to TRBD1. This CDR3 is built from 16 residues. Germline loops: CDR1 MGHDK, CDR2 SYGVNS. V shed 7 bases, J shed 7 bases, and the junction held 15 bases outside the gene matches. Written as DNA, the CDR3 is TGTGCCAGCACCTTCGGGAAGGGGGCAAAGGTCGGGGAGCTGTTTTTT. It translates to CASTFGKGAKVGELFF.

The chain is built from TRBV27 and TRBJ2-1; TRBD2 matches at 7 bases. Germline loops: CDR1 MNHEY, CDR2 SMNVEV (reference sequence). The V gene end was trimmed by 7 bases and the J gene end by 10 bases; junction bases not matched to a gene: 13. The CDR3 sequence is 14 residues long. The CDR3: CASMRGRDVSEQFF. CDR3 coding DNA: TGTGCCAGCATGCGAGGGAGGGACGTCAGCGAGCAGTTCTTC.

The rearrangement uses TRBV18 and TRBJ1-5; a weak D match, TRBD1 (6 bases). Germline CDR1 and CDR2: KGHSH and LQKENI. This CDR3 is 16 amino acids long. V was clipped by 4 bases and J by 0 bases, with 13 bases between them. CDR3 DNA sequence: TGTGCCAGCTCACACACCGGACAGAATAGCAATCAGCCCCAGCATTTT. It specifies CASSHTGQNSNQPQHF.

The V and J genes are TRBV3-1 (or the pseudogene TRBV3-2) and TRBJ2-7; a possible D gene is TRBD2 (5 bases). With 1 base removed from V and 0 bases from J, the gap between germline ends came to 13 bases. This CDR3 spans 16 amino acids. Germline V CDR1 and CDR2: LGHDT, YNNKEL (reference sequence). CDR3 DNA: TGTGCCAGCAGCCAAGGCGGCAGAGGGAGCTCCTACGAGCAGTACTTC. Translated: CASSQGGRGSSYEQYF.

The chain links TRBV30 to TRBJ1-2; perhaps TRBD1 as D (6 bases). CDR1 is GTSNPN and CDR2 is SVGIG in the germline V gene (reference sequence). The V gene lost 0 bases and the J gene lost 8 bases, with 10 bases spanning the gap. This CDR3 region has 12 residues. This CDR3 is CAWSVAGTGYTF. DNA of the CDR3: TGTGCCTGGAGTGTAGCAGGGACAGGCTACACCTTC.

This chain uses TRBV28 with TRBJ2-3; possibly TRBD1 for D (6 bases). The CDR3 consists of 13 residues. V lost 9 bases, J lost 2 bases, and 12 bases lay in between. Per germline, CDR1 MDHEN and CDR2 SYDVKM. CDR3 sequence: CASSGDSTDTQYF. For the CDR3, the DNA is TGTGCCAGTTCAGGGGATTCCACAGATACGCAGTATTTT.

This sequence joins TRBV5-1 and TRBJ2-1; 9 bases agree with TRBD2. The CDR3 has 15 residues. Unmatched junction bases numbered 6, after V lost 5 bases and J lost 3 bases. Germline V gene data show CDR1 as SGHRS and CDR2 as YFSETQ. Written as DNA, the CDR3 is TGCGCCAGCAGGGTAGCGGGGGACAACTACAATGAGCAGTTCTTC. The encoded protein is CASRVAGDNYNEQFF.

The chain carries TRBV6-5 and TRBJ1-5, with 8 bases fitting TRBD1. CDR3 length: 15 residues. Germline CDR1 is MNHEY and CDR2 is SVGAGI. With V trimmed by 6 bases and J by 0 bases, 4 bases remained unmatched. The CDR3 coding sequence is TGTGCCAGCAGACGGACAGGGAATAGCAATCAGCCCCAGCATTTT. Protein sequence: CASRRTGNSNQPQHF.

CDR3 region: CASSAGERGRQFF. The CDR3 nucleotides read TGTGCCAGCAGCGCGGGGGAGAGGGGGAGGCAGTTCTTC. This chain links TRBV12-3 or TRBV12-4 with TRBJ2-1; D possibly corresponds to TRBD2 (7 bases). The CDR3 totals 13 residues. V shed 6 bases and J shed 12 bases, with 18 bases lying between them.

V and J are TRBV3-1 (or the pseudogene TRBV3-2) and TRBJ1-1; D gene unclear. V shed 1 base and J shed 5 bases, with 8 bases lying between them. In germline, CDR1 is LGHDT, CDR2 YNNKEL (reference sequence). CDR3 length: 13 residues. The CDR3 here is CASSQGPETEAFF. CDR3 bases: TGTGCCAGCAGCCAAGGCCCCGAGACTGAAGCTTTCTTT.

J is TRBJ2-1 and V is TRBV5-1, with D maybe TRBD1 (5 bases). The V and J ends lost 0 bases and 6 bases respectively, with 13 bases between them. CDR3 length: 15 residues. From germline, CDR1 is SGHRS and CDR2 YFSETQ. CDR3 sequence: CASSLEQARSNEQFF. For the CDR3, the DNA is TGCGCCAGCAGCTTGGAACAGGCAAGGAGCAATGAGCAGTTCTTC.